What follows describes a single T cell receptor beta chain. This entry comes from a study of blood T cell repertoires in COVID-19. Study-wide background: Sites in the United States, Italy and Spain provided acute and convalescent COVID-19 samples.

As processed by the authors: Reference gene primers were amplified, and this amplification served to estimate nucleated cell counts. Produced via immunoSEQ multiplex PCR; TCRdb's table is partial and in-frame only. V, J and clone size were drawn from that table, and D and trimming were deduced from the DNA. The sample has roughly 74,000 clones, more than 85% seen once. Germline V gives CDR1 MNHEY, CDR2 SMNVEV (reference sequence). The germline V and J ends were trimmed by 7 bases and 1 base, with 11 bases remaining between them. CDR3 length: 14 residues. Donors were grouped by their self-reported clinical history.

The V call is TRBV27, the J call TRBJ2-1; tentatively, D is TRBD2 (7 bases). The source of this sequence is a woman aged 45-65 years with acute COVID-19. The sample consisted of PBMCs or T cells enriched from blood (not recorded which). CDR3 nucleotide sequence: TGTGCCAGCATAGGGGGGGTGTCCTACAATGAGCAGTTCTTC. This gives the protein CASIGGVSYNEQFF.